The 17 T cell receptor beta chains reported below all come from one sample, sequenced in a study of blood T cell repertoires in COVID-19. Generated by immunoSEQ multiplex PCR, the TCRdb table keeps only in-frame clones and is missing some. Here the sample spans about 200,000 clones, approximately 78% being singletons. The sample comprised peripheral blood. These receptor sequences come from a woman aged 80 or over with COVID-19, enrolled during active disease.

The gene calls are TRBV6-2 or TRBV6-3 and TRBJ1-3; TRBD1 aligns across 8 bases. The length of the CDR3 is 15 residues. V was pared by 4 bases and J by 0 bases, with 2 bases of the junction left unmatched. Germline V lookup: CDR1 MNHEY, CDR2 SVGEGT. The CDR3 nucleotides are TGTGCCAGCAGTTTTACAGGGGGCTCTGGAAACACCATATATTTT. Protein sequence: CASSFTGGSGNTIYF.

This clone has more than one count but fewer than ten. V usage is TRBV6-2 or TRBV6-3 and J usage is TRBJ2-7; maybe TRBD2 (7 bases). Germline V gives CDR1 MNHEY, CDR2 SVGEGT. Trimming took 0 bases from V and 4 from J, leaving 19 bases between them. The CDR3 is 17 amino acids. CDR3: CASSYSRGREWEYEQYF. CDR3 DNA sequence: TGTGCCAGCAGTTACTCGAGGGGGAGGGAGTGGGAATACGAGCAGTACTTC.

The chain joins TRBV6-5 to TRBJ2-3; D may be TRBD1 (5 bases). CDR1 is MNHEY, CDR2 SVGAGI, per germline. V was pared by 6 bases and J by 4 bases, with 14 bases between. The CDR3 totals 14 residues. CDR3 protein: CASRLVQGADTQYF. The CDR3 region has the DNA TGTGCCAGCAGATTAGTCCAGGGCGCAGATACGCAGTATTTT.

This clone was seen more than once but under ten times. This rearrangement joins TRBV27 to TRBJ1-5; D unclear. The CDR3 sequence is 13 residues long. Germline CDR1 MNHEY, CDR2 SMNVEV (reference sequence). Trimming took off 2 bases at V and 4 bases at J, with 6 bases between the two ends. In DNA, the CDR3 is TGTGCCAGCAGTTTACGGAGGAATCAGCCCCAGCATTTT. Its protein product is CASSLRRNQPQHF.

V usage is TRBV7-9 and J usage is TRBJ2-7, with TRBD1 matching over 9 bases. In germline, CDR1 is SEHNR, CDR2 FQNEAQ (reference sequence). The CDR3 covers 14 residues. With V trimmed by 8 bases and J by 5 bases, 10 bases remained unmatched. CDR3 in amino acids: CASSPGTGSNEQYF. CDR3 nucleotides: TGTGCCAGCTCCCCCGGGACAGGGTCCAACGAGCAGTACTTC. The full variable domain, with the rest looked up from reference TRBV7-9 and TRBJ2-7, is DTGVSQNPRHKITKRGQNVTFRCDPISEHNRLYWYRQTLGQGPEFLTYFQNEAQLEKSRLLSDRFSAERPKGSFSTLEIQRTEQGDSAMYLCASSPGTGSNEQYFGPGTRLTVT.

The V and J genes are TRBV19 and TRBJ2-6; 8 positions agree with TRBD1. Germline V gene sequence: CDR1 LNHDA, CDR2 SQIVND (reference sequence). This CDR3 contains 21 residues. Unmatched junction bases numbered 18, after V lost 5 bases and J lost 0 bases. The CDR3 region is CASSPALGRGRRSSGANVLTF. The CDR3 nucleotides are TGTGCCAGTAGTCCCGCACTGGGCAGGGGGCGAAGAAGCTCTGGGGCCAACGTCCTGACTTTC.

The chain carries TRBV6-5 and TRBJ1-2, with D perhaps matching TRBD1 (5 bases). Germline loops: CDR1 MNHEY, CDR2 SVGAGI. The V and J ends lost 0 bases and 8 bases respectively, with 13 bases between them. The CDR3 has 14 amino acids. CDR3 nucleotide sequence: TGTGCCAGCAGTTACTCGGCAGGGTTGGGGGGCTACACCTTC. This codes for CASSYSAGLGGYTF.

The gene calls are TRBV27 and TRBJ1-1; D perhaps matches TRBD1 (6 bases). Trimming pared 5 bases from V and 2 bases from J, leaving 12 bases between. The CDR3 has 14 amino acids. The germline V gene has CDR1 MNHEY and CDR2 SMNVEV (reference sequence). The DNA for the CDR3 is TGTGCCAGCAGTGCCGGGACATCTAACACTGAAGCTTTCTTT. Its protein is CASSAGTSNTEAFF.

The genes are TRBV19 and TRBJ2-1, with 7 nucleotides matching TRBD2. This CDR3 is built from 15 residues. The germline CDR1 and CDR2 sequences are LNHDA and SQIVND (reference sequence). V shed 3 bases and J 1 base; nucleotides not matched to a gene: 3. The CDR3 region has the DNA TGTGCCAGTAGTATCCGGGGAGGGTCCTACAATGAGCAGTTCTTC. It is translated as CASSIRGGSYNEQFF.

The chain couples TRBV5-1 to TRBJ2-3, with 7 nucleotides matching TRBD1. After removal of 3 bases from V and 2 bases from J, the junction contained 6 bases not matched to a gene. The CDR3 runs 15 residues. Germline V gene sequence: CDR1 SGHRS, CDR2 YFSETQ. For the CDR3, the DNA is TGCGCCAGCAGCTCTCGGGACAGCCTCACAGATACGCAGTATTTT. It translates to CASSSRDSLTDTQYF.

V gene TRBV6-5 combines with J gene TRBJ1-5; tentative D call: TRBD1 (5 bases). V gave up 6 bases and J gave up 3 bases, with 12 bases separating them. This CDR3 contains 14 residues. Germline V gene sequence: CDR1 MNHEY, CDR2 SVGAGI. CDR3 amino acids: CASSPDSYNQPQHF. As DNA, the CDR3 is TGTGCCAGCAGCCCCGACAGCTACAATCAGCCCCAGCATTTT.

This clone was seen a few times. This chain joins TRBV5-6 and TRBJ1-6; TRBD1 aligns across 7 bases. The CDR3 is 13 residues long. Looked up from germline, CDR1 is SGHDT and CDR2 is YYEEEE. J was trimmed by 10 bases and V by 4 bases; bases with no gene match: 5. The DNA for the CDR3 is TGTGCCAGCAGCCCGGACAGGAAATCACCCCTCCACTTT. This translates into CASSPDRKSPLHF.

The rearrangement uses TRBV7-3 and TRBJ2-1, with D possibly TRBD2 on 6 matching bases. CDR1 is SGHTA and CDR2 is FQGTGA in the germline V gene. The CDR3 totals 14 residues. Trimming shortened V by 5 bases and J by 8 bases, and 16 bases separated the two germline ends. The CDR3 loop is CASSPGLAIDEQFF. CDR3 sequence (DNA): TGTGCCAGCAGCCCAGGCCTAGCGATTGATGAGCAGTTCTTC.

This rearrangement joins TRBV7-3 to TRBJ2-1, with 7 bases matching TRBD2. This CDR3 contains 16 residues. J lost 5 bases, V lost 5 bases, and 12 bases had no gene match. Per germline, CDR1 SGHTA and CDR2 FQGTGA. CDR3 nucleotide sequence: TGTGCCAGCAGCCCTAGGGGAGGACTAGGTCACAATGAGCAGTTCTTC. Its protein is CASSPRGGLGHNEQFF.

The rearrangement joins TRBV18 to TRBJ2-1, with TRBD2 matching 10 bases. This CDR3 has 16 amino acids. V shed 4 bases and J 7 bases; nucleotides not matched to a gene: 10. The germline V gene has CDR1 KGHSH and CDR2 LQKENI. Here the CDR3 DNA reads TGTGCCAGCTCACGACCTATAGCGGGAGGTCTTAATGAGCAGTTCTTC. Translating it yields CASSRPIAGGLNEQFF.

V is TRBV7-3 and J is TRBJ2-7, with TRBD2 as a possible D gene (5 bases). Germline CDR1 and CDR2: SGHTA and FQGTGA. The CDR3 is 15 residues long. Trimming pared 5 bases from V and 4 bases from J, leaving 18 bases between. CDR3: CASSERRVSLYEQYF. The CDR3 DNA follows: TGTGCCAGCAGCGAAAGGCGGGTGTCACTTTACGAGCAGTACTTC.

This sequence joins TRBV6-1 and TRBJ2-2, with D perhaps matching TRBD1 (6 bases). Per germline, CDR1 MNHNS and CDR2 SASEGT. V lost 4 bases and J 0 bases, leaving 12 bases between the germline ends. This CDR3 is 16 amino acids long. CDR3 amino acids: CASSADRTANTGELFF. In nucleotides, the CDR3 is TGTGCCAGCAGTGCTGACAGGACCGCGAACACCGGGGAGCTGTTTTTT.